This T cell receptor (beta chain) was captured by sequencing in a study of T cell responses to AZD1222 COVID-19 vaccine. Regarding the study as a whole: Sampled repertoires all dated from after the peak T cell response. Among the donors, most were white British and more were female, and clonal diversity was possibly underestimated. Nearly half of the spike-specific TCRs reportedly recognize variant regions that carry no mutations.

Method: immunoSEQ multiplex PCR; TCRdb's copy keeps in-frame clones and lacks some. The sample has 85,000 or so clones; just over 85% are singletons. Some second doses came at about 4 weeks and others at about 12 weeks; these were pooled. A note on this clone: As yet, its antigen is unknown.

The source of this sequence is an adult who received the AZD1222 COVID-19 vaccine. The material sequenced was peripheral blood, taken 28 days after the second AZD1222 dose.

CDR3 sequence (DNA): TGTGCCAGCAGCTTGGAGTACGAGCAGTACTTC. Residues: CASSLEYEQYF. The chain links TRBV5-4 to TRBJ2-7; no clear D gene. Germline V lookup: CDR1 SGHNT, CDR2 YYREEE (reference sequence). The V end lost 0 bases, the J end lost 4 bases, and 2 bases lay between the germline ends. The CDR3 length is 11 residues.